This TCR beta chain was retrieved from a study of blood T cell repertoires in COVID-19. For the study at large: The samples span acute and convalescent COVID-19 from the United States, Italy and Spain. Nucleic acid was either cDNA or gDNA, and it came from T cells, B-cell-depleted T cells, or PBMCs.

The germline gives CDR1 LNHNV, CDR2 YYDKDF (reference sequence). CDR3 length: 13 amino acids. The V end was cut by 1 base, the J end by 8 bases, with 11 bases between. Authors' methods: Reference gene primer amplification yielded estimated nucleated cell counts. Sequenced by immunoSEQ multiplex PCR; TCRdb stores in-frame clones only, minus some. V, J and clone size were drawn from that table, and D and trimming were deduced from the DNA. The profile covers around 160,000 clones, with around nine tenths appearing a single time and about 2.3% taken by the ten largest. J is TRBJ1-2 and V is TRBV15; D remains unclear. This TCR derives from a human donor in a cohort sampled during active COVID-19. Sequenced: peripheral blood. CDR3 amino acids: CATSRAKTSGYTF. The CDR3, as DNA: TGTGCCACCAGCAGAGCTAAGACATCGGGCTACACCTTC.